These 24 T cell receptor beta chains came from one sample sequenced in a study of cytomegalovirus exposure and HLA in healthy donors. Primers for the PCR totalled 60 Vbeta and 13 Jbeta. Assay used: immunoSEQ multiplex PCR; TCRdb lists only in-frame clones, some missing. The table records a few hundred thousand clones, roughly 80% of them present only once. The sequenced material came from PBMCs. The receptors shown here come from a man in his forties in good health and CMV-seronegative.

CDR3 in DNA: TGTGCCAGCAGTGAAGATAGGCTCGGCAGGGGTAAAACTTTCTTT. Its protein is CASSEDRLGRGKTFF. The V call is TRBV6-1, the J call TRBJ1-1, with D possibly TRBD1 on 6 matching bases. V shed 1 base and J shed 12 bases, with 21 bases lying between them. The germline CDR1 and CDR2 sequences are MNHNS and SASEGT. CDR3 length: 15 residues.

The chain has TRBV7-3 and TRBJ1-1, with 7 bases matching TRBD1. The CDR3 is 16 amino acids. The junction had 10 bases not matched to a gene; V was cut back by 5 bases and J by 1 base. The germline V gene encodes CDR1 SGHTA and CDR2 FQGTGA. DNA of the CDR3: TGTGCCAGCAGCCCTCCTGACAGGGTTCGGAACACTGAAGCTTTCTTT. It yields the protein CASSPPDRVRNTEAFF.

This chain's CDR3 is CASSPSGRETQYF. DNA for the CDR3: TGTGCCAGCAGTCCTAGCGGGAGGGAGACCCAGTACTTC. This chain links TRBV28 with TRBJ2-5; 11 nucleotides align to TRBD2. Germline lookup yields CDR1 MDHEN and CDR2 SYDVKM. The ends lost 5 bases at V and 5 bases at J; junction bases unmatched: 1. The CDR3 is 13 residues long.

The sample holds one count of this clone. The chain has TRBV27 and TRBJ1-4; possibly TRBD1 for D (5 bases). Germline-derived CDR1 and CDR2 are MNHEY and SMNVEV (reference sequence). CDR3 length: 15 amino acids. V was pared by 5 bases and J by 0 bases, with 10 bases between. The CDR3 DNA sequence: TGTGCCAGCAGTAGAGCGGGGGCAACTAATGAAAAACTGTTTTTT. It encodes CASSRAGATNEKLFF.

This clone occurred once. The V and J genes are TRBV11-2 and TRBJ2-3; maybe TRBD1 (5 bases). The V gene's germline CDR1 is SGHAT and CDR2 FQNNGV. The CDR3 covers 15 residues. The germline V and J ends were trimmed by 1 base and 4 bases, with 12 bases remaining between them. The CDR3 reads CASSLGGLSSDTQYF. CDR3 nucleotides: TGTGCCAGCAGCTTAGGGGGCTTGAGCTCAGATACGCAGTATTTT.

The V gene is TRBV19, the J gene TRBJ2-7, with D perhaps matching TRBD2 (6 bases). Germline CDR1 is LNHDA and CDR2 is SQIVND (reference sequence). V lost 3 bases, J lost 3 bases, and 12 bases lay in between. This CDR3 has 14 residues. Here the CDR3 reads CASSIRLGLYEQYF. CDR3 in DNA: TGTGCCAGTAGTATCCGACTAGGTCTCTACGAGCAGTACTTC.

The chain employs TRBV2 and TRBJ2-7, with no clear D. CDR1 is SNHLY, CDR2 FYNNEI, per germline. The CDR3 spans 12 residues. The V end lost 8 bases, the J end lost 4 bases, and 12 bases lay between the germline ends. The CDR3 DNA follows: TGTGCCAGCGGAGAGAAAGAGTACGAGCAGTACTTC. Its translation: CASGEKEYEQYF.

This chain joins TRBV29-1 and TRBJ2-2; the match to TRBD2 covers 9 bases. The CDR3 has 15 residues. Germline-derived CDR1 and CDR2 are SQVTM and ANQGSEA. With V trimmed by 6 bases and J by 6 bases, 11 bases remained unmatched. In DNA form, the CDR3 reads TGCAGCGTGGGTAGCGGGAGAAGGGTAGCCGGGGAGCTGTTTTTT. Translating gives CSVGSGRRVAGELFF.

There are a few counts of this clone. This chain uses TRBV7-9 with TRBJ1-4, with no clear D. V shed 5 bases and J shed 8 bases, with 12 bases lying between them. The CDR3 is 13 amino acids. Germline CDR1 SEHNR, CDR2 FQNEAQ (reference sequence). CDR3 amino acids: CASSLRDAEKLFF. The CDR3 nucleotides are TGTGCCAGCAGCCTCCGGGATGCGGAAAAACTGTTTTTT.

The chain has TRBV30 and TRBJ1-3, with D unresolved. Deletions cut 4 bases from V and 3 bases from J, with 16 bases between. Per germline, CDR1 GTSNPN and CDR2 SVGIG (reference sequence). The CDR3 length is 15 residues. This chain's CDR3 is CAWTKGRAGGNTIYF. The CDR3 nucleotides are TGTGCCTGGACCAAAGGGAGGGCTGGTGGAAACACCATATATTTT.

The V gene is TRBV29-1, the J gene TRBJ1-1, with D possibly being TRBD1 (5 bases). CDR1 and CDR2 from the germline V gene are SQVTM and ANQGSEA. V was trimmed by 5 bases and J by 3 bases, leaving 16 bases between them. This CDR3 comprises 14 residues. The CDR3 spells CSVLGGEYHTEAFF. The CDR3 nucleotides are TGCAGCGTTCTTGGAGGGGAGTACCACACTGAAGCTTTCTTT.

The V gene is TRBV5-6, the J gene TRBJ2-3; D is tentatively TRBD1 or TRBD2 (6 bases each). The germline CDR1 and CDR2 sequences are SGHDT and YYEEEE. The CDR3 has 12 residues. Trimming removed 4 bases from V and 11 bases from J, with 14 bases in between. CDR3 sequence reads: CASSLGGFGQYF. Here the CDR3 DNA reads TGTGCCAGCAGCCTGGGGGGCTTCGGGCAGTATTTT.

The chain combines TRBV27 with TRBJ2-7; D gene ambiguous. The germline CDR1 and CDR2 sequences are MNHEY and SMNVEV (reference sequence). Trimming pared 1 base from V and 0 bases from J, leaving 10 bases between. The CDR3 has 15 amino acids. The chain's CDR3 is CASSLYWASSYEQYF. CDR3 sequence (DNA): TGTGCCAGCAGTTTATATTGGGCCAGCTCCTACGAGCAGTACTTC.

The rearrangement uses TRBV7-2 and TRBJ1-2, with 7 bases identical to TRBD1. The germline V gene encodes CDR1 SGHTA and CDR2 FQGNSA. Trimming at V came to 1 base and at J to 3 bases, leaving 2 bases not matched to a gene. The CDR3 is made up of 14 amino acids. CDR3 in DNA: TGTGCCAGCAGCTTAGACAGGGGTGACTATGGCTACACCTTC. It encodes CASSLDRGDYGYTF.

J is TRBJ2-3 and V is TRBV11-2; D not certain. The ends were cut back, 8 bases at V and 5 bases at J, with 8 bases in the middle. CDR1 is SGHAT, CDR2 FQNNGV, per germline. The CDR3 has 11 residues. CDR3 region: CASSTGDTQYF. CDR3 DNA sequence: TGTGCCAGCTCCACCGGAGATACGCAGTATTTT.

The CDR3, as DNA: TGTGCCAGCAGCTCAGGACAGGGGCTAATGAAAATGCTGTTTTTT. This codes for CASSSGQGLMKMLFF. The chain links TRBV7-9 to TRBJ1-4, with 9 bases that match TRBD1. V lost 4 bases to trimming and J lost 14 bases; unmatched junction nucleotides: 14. CDR1 and CDR2 (germline): SEHNR, FQNEAQ (reference sequence). The CDR3 spans 15 residues. The full variable domain, rest sourced from reference TRBV7-9 and TRBJ1-4, is DTGVSQNPRHKITKRGQNVTFRCDPISEHNRLYWYRQTLGQGPEFLTYFQNEAQLEKSRLLSDRFSAERPKGSFSTLEIQRTEQGDSAMYLCASSSGQGLMKMLFFGSGTQLSVL.

This clone was counted between two and nine times. The gene calls are TRBV11-2 and TRBJ2-2, with D perhaps TRBD2 (6 bases). The V and J ends lost 5 bases and 9 bases respectively, with 31 bases between them. The CDR3 loop spans 19 amino acids. CDR1 is SGHAT, CDR2 FQNNGV, per germline. The CDR3 DNA reads as TGTGCCAGCAGCCAGACCGGAAACTTAAACCGGGGGATGATCAGGGAGCTGTTTTTT. It translates to CASSQTGNLNRGMIRELFF.

This clone was seen only a few times. The chain recombines TRBV28 with TRBJ2-3; D might be TRBD1 (5 bases). V was pared by 3 bases and J by 5 bases, with 9 bases between. The CDR3 runs to 13 residues. Germline V gene data show CDR1 as MDHEN and CDR2 as SYDVKM. This CDR3 is CASSLQGVDTQYF. CDR3 bases: TGTGCCAGCAGTTTGCAGGGCGTAGATACGCAGTATTTT.

A single count supports this clone. The chain recombines TRBV7-3 with TRBJ2-3, with TRBD2 identical over 10 bases. This CDR3 spans 16 amino acids. V was pared by 4 bases and J by 5 bases, with 9 bases of the junction left unmatched. CDR1 and CDR2 from the germline V gene are SGHTA and FQGTGA. This CDR3 is CASSSSLAGAEDTQYF. CDR3 sequence (DNA): TGTGCCAGCAGCTCTAGCCTAGCGGGAGCGGAAGATACGCAGTATTTT.

The rearrangement uses TRBV11-2 and TRBJ2-1; weak D call: TRBD1 (6 bases). With 1 base removed from V and 9 bases from J, the gap between germline ends came to 13 bases. Germline V gene lookup returns CDR1 SGHAT and CDR2 FQNNGV. CDR3 length: 14 amino acids. This CDR3 is CASSLGRSRGEQFF. In nucleotides, the CDR3 is TGTGCCAGCAGCTTAGGGCGATCCAGGGGTGAGCAGTTCTTC.

The genes are TRBV5-1 and TRBJ2-2; D is ambiguous. The CDR3 sequence is 14 residues long. Germline CDR1 and CDR2: SGHRS and YFSETQ. V lost 4 bases and J lost 7, with 14 bases in between. The CDR3 DNA reads TGCGCCAGCAGCCCCTATGAACGCGGCGGGGAGCTGTTTTTT. Residues: CASSPYERGGELFF.

This chain joins TRBV29-1 and TRBJ2-1; 7 nucleotides line up with TRBD2. This CDR3 contains 16 residues. J was trimmed by 1 base and V by 5 bases; bases with no gene match: 11. Germline V CDR1 and CDR2: SQVTM, ANQGSEA. The DNA of the CDR3 is TGCAGCGTTTTGCTTCAAACTAGCGAATCCTACAATGAGCAGTTCTTC. Its protein product is CSVLLQTSESYNEQFF.

The chain carries TRBV6-5 and TRBJ2-3; the D is unclear. CDR1 MNHEY and CDR2 SVGAGI come from the germline V gene. This CDR3 spans 12 amino acids. Trimming removed 4 bases from V and 3 bases from J, with 5 bases in between. CDR3 in DNA: TGTGCCAGCAGTTCCACTACAGATACGCAGTATTTT. Translation: CASSSTTDTQYF.

The V gene is TRBV21-1, the J gene TRBJ1-3; TRBD1, the table's D call, lacks a check against the DNA. TRBV21-1 is a pseudogene. This CDR3 is built from 19 residues. The CDR3 here is CASSKPEPQDRGRGNTIYF. CDR3 DNA: TGTGCCAGCAGCAAACCAGAACCGCAGGACAGGGGGCGAGGAAACACCATATATTTT.